This TCR beta chain was captured in a study of T-cell reconstitution after alpha-beta-depleted transplantation in children. Findings and limits, study-wide: Reportedly, roughly two months post-transplant, alpha-beta T cells arose from several hundred expanded graft clones. After transplant, high TCRbeta diversity at day 60 in some patients arose from surviving recipient T cells and thymic progenitors. Fresh T-cell production supplied most of the T-cell counts and diversity seen one year after transplant.

Unique molecular identifiers were incorporated during preparation of the TCRbeta library. MiXCR was run by TCRdb on the PCR reads, yielding one entry per CDR3 protein. The repertoire holds fewer than 550,000 distinct CDR3 sequences, approximately 10% seen once, with about 14% in the top ten. J gave up 7 bases and V 5 bases, and 13 bases lay outside the gene matches. Germline CDR1 LNHDA, CDR2 SQIVND (reference sequence). CDR3 length equals 16 residues. Comment on this clonotype: Its antigen is undetermined.

V usage is TRBV19 and J usage is TRBJ1-5; 8 bases are shared with TRBD1. The sample consisted of PBMCs, mostly from graft donor cells, taken 180 days after TCRalphabeta/CD19-depleted stem cell transplant. The source of this sequence is a female patient between 2 and 15 years old who had a stem cell transplant for aplastic anemia, so the T cells may come from the graft donor. CDR3 region: CASSLEPGQGPQPQHF. As DNA, the CDR3 is TGTGCCAGTAGTCTTGAACCCGGACAGGGTCCGCAGCCCCAGCATTTT.